Listed below are T cell receptor beta chains from one sample, sequenced in a study of blood T cells in healthy people across ages. TCRdb recomputed calls from the 5' RACE reads with MiXCR, one row per CDR3 protein. The table shows approximately 350,000 distinct CDR3 sequences, with 45% to 65% occurring only once. Specimen: blood. Every receptor here comes from a man aged 55 to 70 in good health. CDR3s include the opening cysteine and the closing phenylalanine or tryptophan. Fields, in order: D gene, clone size, V gene, J gene, CDR3 protein, CDR3 DNA. D genes are given only for firm matches. Clone size is given for some rows only: seen once, a few or many times, or a class if the clone is expanded.

TRBD2	.	TRBV5-1	TRBJ2-5	CVSSLERGGETQYF	TGCGTCAGCAGCTTGGAGCGGGGAGGGGAGACCCAGTACTTC
.	.	TRBV2	TRBJ2-1	CASTTSSAYNEQFF	TGTGCCAGTACGACTAGTTCAGCCTACAATGAGCAGTTCTTC
TRBD1	.	TRBV6-5	TRBJ1-2	CASSSGQGDGYTF	TGTGCCAGCAGTTCGGGACAGGGCGATGGCTACACCTTC
.	.	TRBV3-1	TRBJ1-2	CVSSRDNYGYTF	TGTGTCAGCAGCCGAGACAACTATGGCTACACCTTC
.	.	TRBV4-2	TRBJ2-5	CASSQGPSRDDQYF	TGTGCCAGCAGCCAAGGGCCATCCCGGGACGACCAGTACTTC
.	.	TRBV28	TRBJ2-7	CASSLHGAGAYEQYF	TGTGCCAGCAGCCTTCACGGTGCGGGGGCTTACGAGCAGTACTTC
TRBD1	few	TRBV24-1	TRBJ2-7	CATGKGQGAREQYF	TGTGCCACGGGGAAAGGACAGGGGGCGCGCGAGCAGTACTTC
.	.	TRBV12-3/TRBV12-4	TRBJ2-1	CASSLGDRAYNEQFF	TGTGCCAGCAGTTTAGGGGATAGGGCCTACAATGAGCAGTTCTTC
TRBD1	.	TRBV6-6	TRBJ2-5	CASSPWGQGAQETQYF	TGTGCCAGCAGTCCCTGGGGACAGGGGGCTCAAGAGACCCAGTACTTC
.	.	TRBV2	TRBJ2-7	CASVGRTGPYEQYF	TGTGCCAGCGTGGGGAGGACAGGCCCCTACGAGCAGTACTTC
.	.	TRBV29-1	TRBJ1-1	CSTLMNTEAFF	TGCAGTACCCTCATGAACACTGAAGCTTTCTTT
.	.	TRBV5-1	TRBJ2-1	CASSSYLWGETPGNEQFF	TGCGCCAGCAGCTCCTACCTTTGGGGGGAGACCCCGGGCAATGAGCAGTTCTTC
TRBD1	.	TRBV20-1	TRBJ2-7	CSAGTGENEQYF	TGCAGTGCCGGGACAGGGGAGAACGAGCAGTACTTC
.	.	TRBV28	TRBJ2-7	CASSPPRGNSYEQYF	TGTGCCAGCAGTCCCCCCCGGGGAAACTCCTACGAGCAGTACTTC
.	.	TRBV7-2	TRBJ1-4	CASSLGSTTNEKLFF	TGTGCCAGCAGCTTAGGGTCAACAACTAATGAAAAACTGTTTTTT